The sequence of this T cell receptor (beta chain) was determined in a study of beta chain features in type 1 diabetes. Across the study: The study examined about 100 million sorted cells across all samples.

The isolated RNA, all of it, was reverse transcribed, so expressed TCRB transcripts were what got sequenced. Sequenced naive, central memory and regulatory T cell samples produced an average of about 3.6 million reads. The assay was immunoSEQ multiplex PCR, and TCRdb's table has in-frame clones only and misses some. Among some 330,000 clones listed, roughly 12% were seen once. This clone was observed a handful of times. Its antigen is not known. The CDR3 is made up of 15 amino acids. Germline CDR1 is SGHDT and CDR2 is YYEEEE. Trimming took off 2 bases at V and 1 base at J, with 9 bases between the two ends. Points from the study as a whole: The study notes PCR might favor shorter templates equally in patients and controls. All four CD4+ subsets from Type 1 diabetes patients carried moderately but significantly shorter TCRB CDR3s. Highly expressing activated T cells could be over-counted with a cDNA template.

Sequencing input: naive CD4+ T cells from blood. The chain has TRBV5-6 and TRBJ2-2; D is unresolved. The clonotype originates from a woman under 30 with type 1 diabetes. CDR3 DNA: TGTGCCAGCAGCTTTTATCGGGTGAACACCGGGGAGCTGTTTTTT. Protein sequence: CASSFYRVNTGELFF.